This T cell receptor (beta chain) emerged from a study of blood T cells in healthy people across ages. On the study more broadly: Template switching captured about one barcoded beta molecule per two T cells.

Trimming removed 2 bases from V and 1 base from J, with 12 bases in between. This CDR3 is 15 amino acids long. Per germline, CDR1 SGHRS and CDR2 YFSETQ. Primed by a sample-barcoded 5' primer and a J-beta primer mix, a second PCR proceeded for about 6 to 11 cycles. All samples yielded 3 million or more CDR3-containing paired-end reads. Each CDR3 protein is one row after TCRdb ran MiXCR on the 5' RACE reads. The sample holds 1.5 million to 2 million distinct CDR3 sequences; 28% are singletons and the top ten take over 7%. This TCR came from a woman aged 25 to 39 in good health. The chain uses TRBV5-1 and TRBJ2-5; either TRBD1 or TRBD2 may supply D (5 bases each). Material: blood. For the CDR3, the DNA is TGCGCCAGCAGCTTACAGGCCCGGGGCCAAGAGACCCAGTACTTC. Encoded protein: CASSLQARGQETQYF.